This is a list of T cell receptor beta chains from one sample in a study of immune evolution from preneoplasia to lung adenocarcinoma. Here immunoSEQ multiplex PCR was the method, and the copy in TCRdb shows in-frame clones only, minus some. This sample has 8,000 to 10,000 clones, with more than 75% found just once. Sequenced: FFPE lung adenocarcinoma in situ tissue. These receptors all come from a person of 80 years or more with lung adenocarcinoma. CDR3s include the opening cysteine and the closing phenylalanine or tryptophan. D genes are given only for firm matches. Only part of the rows carry a size: once, few, many, or a class if the clone is expanded.

>.|TRBJ2-6|.|TRBV6-5
CASSQGGSGANVLTF
TGTGCCAGCAGTCAAGGGGGTTCTGGGGCCAACGTCCTGACTTTC
>.|TRBJ1-5|.|TRBV19
CASKSADSNQPQHF
TGTGCCAGTAAGTCAGCTGATAGCAATCAGCCCCAGCATTTT
>.|TRBJ1-1|.|TRBV10-3
CAISESEGTANTEAFF
TGTGCCATCAGTGAGTCGGAAGGAACAGCGAACACTGAAGCTTTCTTT
>.|TRBJ2-7|.|TRBV6-5
CASSITVTSYEQYF
TGTGCCAGCAGTATTACCGTTACTAGTTACGAGCAGTACTTC
>.|TRBJ2-5|.|TRBV28
CASSSPFTNKETQYF
TGTGCCAGCAGTTCCCCGTTCACAAACAAAGAGACCCAGTACTTC
>.|TRBJ2-7|.|TRBV11-2
CASSQNNDEQYF
TGTGCCAGCAGCCAAAACAATGACGAGCAGTACTTC
>.|TRBJ2-7|.|TRBV5-6
CASSLRGHSREQYF
TGTGCCAGCAGCTTGAGGGGCCACAGCCGCGAGCAGTACTTC
>.|TRBJ2-7|.|TRBV7-8
CASSLGRVSYEQYF
TGTGCCAGCAGCTTGGGCAGGGTCTCCTACGAGCAGTACTTC
>.|TRBJ1-4|.|TRBV6-5
CASSYTTGDNEKLFF
TGTGCCAGCAGTTACACGACAGGAGATAATGAAAAACTGTTTTTT
>.|TRBJ1-1|.|TRBV30
CAWSLANTGTEAFF
TGTGCCTGGTCGTTGGCGAACACGGGTACTGAAGCTTTCTTT
>.|TRBJ1-2|TRBD1|TRBV19
CASSLSIDRGLGYTF
TGTGCCAGTAGTTTATCAATCGACAGGGGGCTTGGCTACACCTTC
>.|TRBJ1-1|.|TRBV19
CASSRPNTEAFF
TGTGCCAGTAGTAGGCCGAACACTGAAGCTTTCTTT
>.|TRBJ2-3|TRBD2|TRBV4-1
CASSQDIPGTSGDTQYF
TGCGCCAGCAGCCAAGATATCCCGGGGACTAGTGGGGATACGCAGTATTTT
>.|TRBJ2-2|.|TRBV4-2
CASSWNTGELFF
TGTGCCAGCAGCTGGAACACCGGGGAGCTGTTTTTT
>.|TRBJ1-3|.|TRBV5-1
CASSPSDSGNTIYF
TGCGCCAGCAGCCCGTCGGACTCTGGAAACACCATATATTTT
>.|TRBJ2-3|TRBD2|TRBV7-2
CASSFTSVGADTQYF
TGTGCCAGCAGCTTTACTAGCGTGGGAGCGGATACGCAGTATTTT
>.|TRBJ2-3|.|TRBV10-1
CASSDFPDTQYF
TGCGCCAGCAGTGACTTCCCAGATACGCAGTATTTT
>.|TRBJ2-3|TRBD2|TRBV4-3
CASSPGGSGGLPDTQYF
TGCGCCAGCAGCCCAGGGGGTAGCGGGGGGCTCCCAGATACGCAGTATTTT
>few|TRBJ2-5|TRBD1|TRBV5-4
CASSPDRRETQYF
TGTGCCAGCAGCCCGGACAGGCGGGAGACCCAGTACTTC
>once|TRBJ1-2|TRBD1|TRBV6-5
CASSLRQGNYGYTF
TGTGCCAGCAGCCTTCGACAGGGAAACTATGGCTACACCTTC
>.|TRBJ1-6|.|TRBV4-2
CASSQDRSNSPLHF
TGTGCCAGCAGCCAAGATCGTTCGAATTCACCCCTCCACTTT
>.|TRBJ2-7|.|TRBV7-2
CASSLEAEGHEQYF
TGTGCCAGCAGCTTAGAGGCGGAGGGTCACGAGCAGTACTTC
>few|TRBJ2-7|.|TRBV7-8
CASSSLGSGYEQYF
TGTGCCAGCAGCTCCCTCGGAAGTGGCTACGAGCAGTACTTC
>.|TRBJ2-7|.|TRBV6-5
CASSSDSYEQYF
TGTGCCAGCAGTTCGGACAGTTACGAGCAGTACTTC
>.|TRBJ2-2|.|TRBV7-9
CASSLFRDWTGELFF
TGTGCCAGCAGCTTATTTAGGGATTGGACCGGGGAGCTGTTTTTT
>.|TRBJ2-1|TRBD1|TRBV5-1
CASSLEQGADDFGQFF
TGCGCCAGCAGCTTGGAGCAGGGGGCCGACGACTTTGGGCAGTTCTTC
>.|TRBJ1-4|.|TRBV6-6
CASSYSGSANEKLFF
TGTGCCAGCAGTTACTCGGGAAGCGCTAATGAAAAACTGTTTTTT
>.|TRBJ2-3|TRBD2|TRBV7-8
CASSDRLAGADTQYF
TGTGCCAGCAGCGACAGACTAGCGGGGGCAGATACGCAGTATTTT
>.|TRBJ1-1|.|TRBV18
CASSPIGGEAFF
TGTGCCAGCTCACCCATCGGAGGTGAAGCTTTCTTT
>.|TRBJ2-7|TRBD1|TRBV19
CASSRSGTGAYEQYF
TGTGCCAGTAGTCGTTCAGGGACAGGGGCCTACGAGCAGTACTTC
>.|TRBJ2-1|TRBD2|TRBV19
CASTSRTSIDEQFF
TGTGCCAGTACCTCGCGGACTAGCATCGATGAGCAGTTCTTC
>.|TRBJ1-5|TRBD1|TRBV7-2
CASSDTGVRNQPQHF
TGTGCCAGCAGCGACACAGGGGTGCGCAATCAGCCCCAGCATTTT
>once|TRBJ2-5|TRBD2|TRBV28
CASSWLAGAQETQYF
TGTGCCAGCAGTTGGTTAGCGGGGGCCCAAGAGACCCAGTACTTC
>.|TRBJ2-7|.|TRBV2
CASSPWDGLYEQYF
TGTGCCAGCAGTCCCTGGGACGGCCTATACGAGCAGTACTTC
>.|TRBJ1-5|.|TRBV6-5
CASSVGPAGNQPQHF
TGTGCCAGCAGTGTCGGGCCTGCCGGCAATCAGCCCCAGCATTTT
>.|TRBJ1-1|TRBD1|TRBV7-9
CASRQTGMNTEAFF
TGTGCCAGCAGACAGACAGGGATGAACACTGAAGCTTTCTTT
>.|TRBJ2-5|.|TRBV7-2
CASSSDPTRSETQYF
TGTGCCAGCAGCTCCGACCCAACTAGATCCGAGACCCAGTACTTC
>.|TRBJ1-1|.|TRBV20-1
CSAGQRAGF
TGCAGTGCCGGACAGCGGGCGGGTTTT
>.|TRBJ1-1|.|TRBV7-2
CASSLAFRGSEAFF
TGTGCCAGCAGCTTAGCTTTCAGGGGTTCTGAAGCTTTCTTT
>.|TRBJ1-2|.|TRBV11-2
CASSLSGSNYGYTF
TGTGCCAGCAGCCTATCCGGGTCAAACTATGGCTACACCTTC
>.|TRBJ2-7|TRBD1|TRBV18
CASSPPGQGSYEQYF
TGTGCCAGCTCACCACCGGGACAGGGCTCCTACGAGCAGTACTTC
>.|TRBJ2-3|.|TRBV7-9
CASSLSASTDTQYF
TGTGCCAGCAGCTTGTCGGCTAGCACAGATACGCAGTATTTT
>.|TRBJ1-1|.|TRBV15
CATSRAENTEAFF
TGTGCCACCAGCAGAGCAGAGAACACTGAAGCTTTCTTT
>.|TRBJ2-7|.|TRBV11-3
CASSEQGYEQYF
TGTGCCAGCAGTGAACAGGGCTACGAGCAGTACTTC
>.|TRBJ1-1|.|TRBV21-1
CASSKVREQLKNTEAFF
TGTGCCAGCAGCAAAGTTCGCGAGCAATTAAAGAACACTGAAGCTTTCTTT
>.|TRBJ1-1|.|TRBV5-6
CASSLGGFSDTEAFF
TGTGCCAGCAGCCTGGGAGGGTTCTCGGACACTGAAGCTTTCTTT
>once|TRBJ2-1|.|TRBV4-3
CASSQARNGGLYNEQFF
TGCGCCAGCAGCCAAGCGAGGAACGGGGGTCTCTACAATGAGCAGTTCTTC
>.|TRBJ1-5|TRBD1|TRBV7-6
CASSLVPGTGIGNQPQHF
TGTGCCAGCAGCTTAGTTCCCGGGACAGGGATCGGCAATCAGCCCCAGCATTTT
>few|TRBJ2-3|.|TRBV19
CASSIEITDTQYF
TGTGCCAGTAGTATAGAGATCACAGATACGCAGTATTTT
>.|TRBJ1-4|.|TRBV5-1
CASSLAGGENEKLFF
TGCGCCAGCAGCTTGGCCGGGGGGGAGAATGAAAAACTGTTTTTT
>.|TRBJ1-1|.|TRBV5-4
CASSQDASPGAANTEAFF
TGCGCCAGCAGCCAAGATGCGTCCCCAGGGGCGGCGAACACTGAAGCTTTCTTT
>.|TRBJ2-2|.|TRBV7-9
CASRSGAGNTGELFF
TGTGCCAGCCGGAGTGGGGCCGGCAACACCGGGGAGCTGTTTTTT
>hyperexpanded|TRBJ1-1|.|TRBV7-8
CASSLQTMNTEAFF
TGTGCCAGCAGCTTACAAACCATGAACACTGAAGCTTTCTTT
>.|TRBJ1-5|.|TRBV6-5
CASSARDSNQPQHF
TGTGCCAGCAGTGCCCGGGACAGCAATCAGCCCCAGCATTTT
>.|TRBJ1-2|.|TRBV27
CASSTIGGGYTF
TGTGCCAGCAGTACCATTGGGGGAGGCTACACCTTC